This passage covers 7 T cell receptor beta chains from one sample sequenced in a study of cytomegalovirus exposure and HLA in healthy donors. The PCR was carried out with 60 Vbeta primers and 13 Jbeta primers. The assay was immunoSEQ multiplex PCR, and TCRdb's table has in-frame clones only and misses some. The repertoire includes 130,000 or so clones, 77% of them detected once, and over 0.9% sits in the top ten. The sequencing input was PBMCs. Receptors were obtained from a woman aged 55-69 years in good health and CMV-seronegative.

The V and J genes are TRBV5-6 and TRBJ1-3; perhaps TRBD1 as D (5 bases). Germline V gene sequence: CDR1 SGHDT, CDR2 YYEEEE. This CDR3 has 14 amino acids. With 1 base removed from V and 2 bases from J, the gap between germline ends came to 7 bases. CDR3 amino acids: CASSLWGAGNTIYF. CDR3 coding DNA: TGTGCCAGCAGCTTGTGGGGGGCTGGAAACACCATATATTTT.

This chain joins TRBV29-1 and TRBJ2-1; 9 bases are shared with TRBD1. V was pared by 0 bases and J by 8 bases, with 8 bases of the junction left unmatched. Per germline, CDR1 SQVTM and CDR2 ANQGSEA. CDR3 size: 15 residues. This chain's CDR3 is CSVEDPGTGFHEQFF. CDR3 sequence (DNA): TGCAGCGTTGAAGACCCCGGGACAGGGTTCCATGAGCAGTTCTTC.

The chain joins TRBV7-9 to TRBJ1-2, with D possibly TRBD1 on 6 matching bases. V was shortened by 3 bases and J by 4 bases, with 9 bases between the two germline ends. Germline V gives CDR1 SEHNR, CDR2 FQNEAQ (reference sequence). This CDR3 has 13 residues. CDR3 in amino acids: CASSFDRLYGYTF. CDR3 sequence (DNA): TGTGCCAGCAGCTTTGACAGGCTCTATGGCTACACCTTC.

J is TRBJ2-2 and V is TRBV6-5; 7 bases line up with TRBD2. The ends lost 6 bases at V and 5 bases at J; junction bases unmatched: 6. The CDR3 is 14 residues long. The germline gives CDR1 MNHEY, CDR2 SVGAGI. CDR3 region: CASRPPGGTGELFF. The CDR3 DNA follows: TGTGCCAGCAGGCCTCCCGGGGGGACCGGGGAGCTGTTTTTT.

The CDR3 is CASSPYGVTEAFF. As DNA, the CDR3 is TGTGCCAGCAGCCCGTACGGTGTCACTGAAGCTTTCTTT. The chain is built from TRBV28 and TRBJ1-1; no definite D call. This CDR3 spans 13 amino acids. Trimming shortened V by 6 bases and J by 4 bases, and 12 bases separated the two germline ends. The germline CDR1 and CDR2 sequences are MDHEN and SYDVKM.

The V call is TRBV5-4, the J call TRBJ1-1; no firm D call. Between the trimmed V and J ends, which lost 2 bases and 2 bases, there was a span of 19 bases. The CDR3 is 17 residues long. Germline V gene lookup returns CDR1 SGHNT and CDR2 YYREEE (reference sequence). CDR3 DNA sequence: TGTGCCAGCAGCTTTGAAGGGCGGGGTACTATTAACACTGAAGCTTTCTTT. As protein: CASSFEGRGTINTEAFF.

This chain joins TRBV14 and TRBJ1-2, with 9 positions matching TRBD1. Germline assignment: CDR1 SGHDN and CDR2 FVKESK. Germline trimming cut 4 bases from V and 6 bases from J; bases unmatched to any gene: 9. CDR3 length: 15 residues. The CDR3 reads CASSLPGTGWDGYTF. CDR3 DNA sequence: TGTGCCAGCAGCCTGCCCGGGACAGGGTGGGATGGCTACACCTTC.